The clone carrying this TCR beta chain came up once. Its target is not known. These data come from a study of response to subunit inactivated influenza vaccine. TCRdb called the RT-PCR reads again in MiXCR, with one record for every CDR3 protein. The sample records a few hundred thousand distinct CDR3 sequences, around 9.9% being singletons. Germline V lookup: CDR1 SGHRS, CDR2 YFSETQ. The CDR3 runs 15 residues. V dropped 5 bases and J dropped 5 bases, with 20 bases sitting between them. Whole-study results and caveats: There was a suggestion from the authors that each seasonal influenza vaccination recruits few new T cells.

This specimen consisted of PBMCs from blood, obtained roughly 45 days after vaccination. This sequence was found in a man aged 50-59 years who received an inactivated influenza vaccine. The V and J genes are TRBV5-1 and TRBJ2-7; no reliable D call. This CDR3 reads CASRFGPLGSNEQYF. The DNA of the CDR3 is TGCGCCAGCAGATTCGGGCCCCTTGGTTCCAACGAGCAGTACTTC.